These 20 T cell receptor beta chains came from one sample sequenced in a study of identical twins. TCRdb re-called the 5' RACE reads through MiXCR, storing one row per CDR3 protein. The table includes about 810,000 distinct CDR3 sequences, about 12% detected once. The sample was also reused in another study, on yellow fever vaccine responses in identical twins.

Sample: PBMCs. The source of these receptors is a woman aged 18-29 years in good health.

This clonotype was counted a few times. V and J are TRBV12-5 and TRBJ2-5; the D is unclear. CDR1 is LGHNT and CDR2 is FRNRAP in the germline V gene. V lost 8 bases to trimming and J lost 2 bases, with 9 bases between them. The CDR3 is 12 amino acids. The CDR3 spells CASSVQQETQYF. CDR3 coding DNA: TGTGCTAGTTCAGTCCAGCAAGAGACCCAGTACTTC. Complete variable domain (other parts from reference TRBV12-5 and TRBJ2-5): DARVTQTPRHKVTEMGQEVTMRCQPILGHNTVFWYRQTMMQGLELLAYFRNRAPLDDSGMPKDRFSAEMPDATLATLKIQPSEPRDSAVYFCASSVQQETQYFGPGTRLLVL.

The V gene is TRBV5-1, the J gene TRBJ2-1; D is ambiguous. V lost 4 bases and J lost 5, with 16 bases in between. CDR1 SGHRS and CDR2 YFSETQ come from the germline V gene. The CDR3 extends over 15 amino acids. CDR3 sequence reads: CASSPLMGLNNEQFF. The CDR3 region has the DNA TGCGCCAGCAGCCCCTTAATGGGATTAAACAATGAGCAGTTCTTC.

This clonotype was seen more than once but under ten times. The chain uses TRBV4-1 and TRBJ2-5; D is perhaps TRBD1 (5 bases). The CDR3 runs to 14 residues. V gave up 2 bases and J gave up 5 bases, with 12 bases separating them. Germline lookup yields CDR1 MGHRA and CDR2 YSYEKL. The CDR3: CASSQMDTDETQYF. CDR3 coding DNA: TGCGCCAGCAGCCAAATGGACACGGACGAGACCCAGTACTTC.

This clonotype was observed a handful of times. The chain has TRBV6-5 and TRBJ2-5; D possibly corresponds to TRBD1 (5 bases). Trimming removed 3 bases from V and 2 bases from J, with 10 bases in between. CDR1 and CDR2 (germline): MNHEY, SVGAGI. The CDR3 spans 14 residues. The CDR3 protein is CASSYGALQETQYF. CDR3 bases: TGTGCCAGCAGTTATGGGGCCCTACAAGAGACCCAGTACTTC.

This clonotype was recorded a few times. The chain is built from TRBV5-1 and TRBJ2-4; 8 bases align to TRBD1. Looked up from germline, CDR1 is SGHRS and CDR2 is YFSETQ. V lost 5 bases and J lost 7; bases outside the gene matches: 8. This CDR3 is 14 amino acids long. The CDR3 loop is CASRADRVGNIQYF. The CDR3, as DNA: TGCGCCAGCAGAGCGGACAGGGTCGGGAACATTCAGTACTTC.

This clonotype was seen a few times. The J gene is TRBJ1-6, the V gene TRBV7-9; D ambiguous. The CDR3 contains 14 residues. V was trimmed by 5 bases and J by 1 base, leaving 6 bases between them. In germline, CDR1 is SEHNR, CDR2 FQNEAQ (reference sequence). The CDR3 sequence is CASSEVSYNSPLHF. CDR3 coding DNA: TGTGCCAGCAGCGAGGTATCCTATAATTCACCCCTCCACTTT.

In its sample, this clonotype was seen many times. This chain's CDR3 is CSALPAGNEQFF. As DNA, the CDR3 is TGCAGTGCTCTCCCGGCGGGGAATGAGCAGTTCTTC. The V and J genes are TRBV20-1 and TRBJ2-1; maybe TRBD2 (6 bases). This CDR3 is 12 amino acids long. CDR1 is DFQATT and CDR2 is SNEGSKA in the germline V gene (reference sequence). V lost 5 bases to trimming and J lost 7 bases, with 12 bases between them.

CDR3 loop: CASSLGGGMNGQETQYF. The DNA of the CDR3 is TGTGCCAGCAGTTTAGGTGGGGGGATGAATGGCCAAGAGACCCAGTACTTC. The chain couples TRBV28 to TRBJ2-5; D may be TRBD2 (6 bases). This CDR3 region has 17 residues. CDR1 is MDHEN, CDR2 SYDVKM, per germline. Trimming left V 2 bases short and J 1 base short, with 17 bases between.

This clonotype was seen a handful of times. The V and J genes are TRBV12-3 or TRBV12-4 and TRBJ1-4; no reliable D call. Trimming removed 7 bases from V and 6 bases from J, with 15 bases in between. The CDR3 has 14 amino acids. The CDR3 loop is CASNPTGLDEKLFF. In DNA form, the CDR3 reads TGTGCCAGCAACCCCACGGGATTGGATGAAAAACTGTTTTTT.

The sample holds many counts of this clonotype. The chain carries TRBV12-3 or TRBV12-4 and TRBJ2-1; 10 bases are shared with TRBD2. The CDR3 runs to 15 residues. Trimming took 6 bases from V and 6 from J; bases not matched to a gene: 8. For the CDR3, the DNA is TGTGCCAGCAGCCTAACTAGCGGGAACCTCAATGAGCAGTTCTTC. Its protein product is CASSLTSGNLNEQFF.

J is TRBJ2-1 and V is TRBV20-1; D may be TRBD2 (5 bases). The ends were cut back, 0 bases at V and 4 bases at J, with 16 bases in the middle. Germline V CDR1 and CDR2: DFQATT, SNEGSKA (reference sequence). The CDR3 has 16 amino acids. CDR3 nucleotide sequence: TGCAGTGCTAGAGAGGAGGAAGAGCACAGATACAATGAGCAGTTCTTC. Protein sequence: CSAREEEEHRYNEQFF.

This clonotype was observed a handful of times. This chain joins TRBV2 and TRBJ1-2; 9 positions match TRBD1. J lost 1 base, V lost 6 bases, and 6 bases had no gene match. This CDR3 comprises 15 residues. CDR1 is SNHLY and CDR2 is FYNNEI in the germline V gene. The CDR3, as DNA: TGTGCCAGCAGGATGACAGGGGGGAATAACTATGGCTACACCTTC. It codes for CASRMTGGNNYGYTF. Using reference TRBV2 and TRBJ1-2 for the parts outside the CDR3, the full variable domain is EPEVTQTPSHQVTQMGQEVILRCVPISNHLYFYWYRQILGQKVEFLVSFYNNEISEKSEIFDDQFSVERPDGSNFTLKIRSTKLEDSAMYFCASRMTGGNNYGYTFGSGTRLTVV.

The V call is TRBV7-9, the J call TRBJ2-3; TRBD1 matches at 12 bases. This CDR3 has 16 amino acids. Trimming cost V 6 bases and J 4 bases; bases outside gene matches: 8. Looked up from germline, CDR1 is SEHNR and CDR2 is FQNEAQ (reference sequence). The CDR3 nucleotides are TGTGCCAGCAGTCCGGGACAGGGGGCGATTGCAGATACGCAGTATTTT. Its protein product is CASSPGQGAIADTQYF.

This clonotype has a handful of counts. The chain's CDR3 is CASTIQGGSPLHF. The CDR3 DNA reads as TGTGCCAGCACCATACAGGGTGGATCACCCCTCCACTTT. This chain links TRBV12-3 or TRBV12-4 with TRBJ1-6, with a weak D call TRBD1 (6 bases). The CDR3 has 13 residues. The V end lost 7 bases, the J end lost 10 bases, and 14 bases lay between the germline ends.

This clonotype has at least ten counts. V usage is TRBV28 and J usage is TRBJ1-3, with D perhaps matching TRBD1 (6 bases). V gave up 10 bases and J gave up 2 bases, with 9 bases separating them. The CDR3 runs to 12 residues. Per germline, CDR1 MDHEN and CDR2 SYDVKM. The CDR3 bases are TGTGCCAAAAGGGGGACTGGAAACACCATATATTTT. Protein product: CAKRGTGNTIYF.

This clonotype has a handful of counts. The rearrangement links TRBV28 to TRBJ2-4; D not certain. CDR1 and CDR2 (germline): MDHEN, SYDVKM. This CDR3 spans 11 amino acids. V gave up 4 bases and J gave up 16 bases, with 14 bases separating them. DNA for the CDR3: TGTGCCAGCAGTTCCGGACGCCGCCCTTACTTC. Amino acid sequence: CASSSGRRPYF.

The CDR3 DNA reads as TGCGCCAGCAGCTTGGCTCTCGATATGAACACTGAAGCTTTCTTT. It encodes CASSLALDMNTEAFF. V and J are TRBV5-1 and TRBJ1-1; D is undetermined. Germline loops: CDR1 SGHRS, CDR2 YFSETQ. The CDR3 consists of 15 residues. The germline V and J ends were trimmed by 0 bases and 0 bases, with 9 bases remaining between them.

This chain links TRBV15 with TRBJ2-7; D is perhaps TRBD2 (6 bases). Per germline, CDR1 LNHNV and CDR2 YYDKDF (reference sequence). Trimming removed 0 bases from V and 3 bases from J, with 12 bases in between. This CDR3 is 15 amino acids long. This CDR3 reads CATSREGGLIYEQYF. In DNA, the CDR3 is TGTGCCACCAGCAGAGAGGGAGGACTGATCTACGAGCAGTACTTC.

The chain combines TRBV5-1 with TRBJ2-2; the D is unclear. V lost 4 bases, J lost 0 bases, and 13 bases lay in between. There are 16 residues in the CDR3. CDR1 is SGHRS, CDR2 YFSETQ, per germline. The CDR3 sequence is CASSQTGDANTGELFF. The CDR3 region has the DNA TGCGCCAGCAGCCAAACGGGCGACGCGAACACCGGGGAGCTGTTTTTT.

This sequence joins TRBV5-5 and TRBJ2-2; either TRBD1 or TRBD2 may supply D (5 bases each). The V gene's germline CDR1 is SGHKS and CDR2 YYEKEE (reference sequence). This CDR3 has 16 residues. Trimming removed 0 bases from V and 6 bases from J, with 15 bases in between. CDR3 in DNA: TGTGCCAGCAGCTTGGTTGAGGGGAGTATTGCCGGGGAGCTGTTTTTT. This encodes CASSLVEGSIAGELFF.